Listed below are T cell receptor beta chains from one sample, sequenced in a study of shared clonotypes between healthy human individuals. TCRdb's table, derived via immunoSEQ multiplex PCR, lists solely in-frame clones and lacks some. The sample has about 1.5 million clones; 95% to 99% are singletons. Sequenced input: naive CD4+ T cells sorted from blood. The receptors were sampled from a man aged 25 to 40 in good health. Both conserved end residues are part of each CDR3. The order of the fields is clone size, V gene, D gene, J gene, CDR3 DNA, CDR3 protein. The D gene is left open where the match is weak. Part of the rows lack a size; the others show once, few, many or a class for expanded clones.

abundance: NA; v_gene: TRBV5-1; d_gene: NA; j_gene: TRBJ2-7; CDR3nt: TGCGCCAGCAGCTTGGTGGGCTCCTACGAGCAGTACTTC; CDR3aa: CASSLVGSYEQYF
abundance: NA; v_gene: TRBV27; d_gene: NA; j_gene: TRBJ2-1; CDR3nt: TGTGCCAGCAGTTTTAAACAGTCCTTCTACAATGAGCAGTTCTTC; CDR3aa: CASSFKQSFYNEQFF
abundance: once; v_gene: TRBV10-3; d_gene: NA; j_gene: TRBJ1-3; CDR3nt: TGTGCCATCAGTAAACAGGGTGCTGGAAACACCATATATTTT; CDR3aa: CAISKQGAGNTIYF
abundance: NA; v_gene: TRBV10-1; d_gene: NA; j_gene: TRBJ1-5; CDR3nt: TGCGTCTACGAAGAGCCCCAGCATTTT; CDR3aa: CVYEEPQHF
abundance: NA; v_gene: TRBV19; d_gene: NA; j_gene: TRBJ1-3; CDR3nt: TGTGCCAGTAGTATGCTTCAGCCGAACTCTGGAAACACCATATATTTT; CDR3aa: CASSMLQPNSGNTIYF
abundance: NA; v_gene: TRBV4-3; d_gene: TRBD2; j_gene: TRBJ2-7; CDR3nt: TGCGCCAGCAGCCAAGAACTAGCGCTCGCCTACGAGCAGTACTTC; CDR3aa: CASSQELALAYEQYF
abundance: NA; v_gene: TRBV29-1; d_gene: NA; j_gene: TRBJ2-3; CDR3nt: TGCAGCGTCACCTACACAGATACGCAGTATTTT; CDR3aa: CSVTYTDTQYF
abundance: NA; v_gene: TRBV5-6; d_gene: NA; j_gene: TRBJ2-7; CDR3nt: TGTGCCAGCAGCTTGAGTGGAGGCTACGAGCAGTACTTC; CDR3aa: CASSLSGGYEQYF
abundance: NA; v_gene: TRBV18; d_gene: NA; j_gene: TRBJ2-7; CDR3nt: TGTGCCAGCTCACCAATCCCGGGTCCTAGCTCCTACGAGCAGTACTTC; CDR3aa: CASSPIPGPSSYEQYF
abundance: NA; v_gene: TRBV29-1; d_gene: TRBD2; j_gene: TRBJ2-1; CDR3nt: TGCAGCGCCGCCGGGACTAGCGGGTACAATGAGCAGTTCTTC; CDR3aa: CSAAGTSGYNEQFF
abundance: NA; v_gene: TRBV6-1; d_gene: NA; j_gene: TRBJ1-5; CDR3nt: TGTGCCAGCAGTGAAGACCCCGGGCCCCCAAGGACCCAGCATTTT; CDR3aa: CASSEDPGPPRTQHF
abundance: NA; v_gene: TRBV4-1; d_gene: TRBD2; j_gene: TRBJ2-1; CDR3nt: TGCGCCAGCAGCCAAGCCTGGACTAGCGACTACAATGAGCAGTTCTTC; CDR3aa: CASSQAWTSDYNEQFF
abundance: NA; v_gene: TRBV15; d_gene: NA; j_gene: TRBJ1-1; CDR3nt: TGTGCCACCAGCGAGAATTGGGAGAACACTGAAGCTTTCTTT; CDR3aa: CATSENWENTEAFF